This TCR beta chain was observed in a study of cytomegalovirus exposure and HLA in healthy donors. As for the study in general: Earlier findings included nearly 120 million unique TCR beta sequences obtained from about 179 million T cells. General study results and limits: Most TCR sequences were uncommon, yet certain public TCRs appeared in many donors.

Points on this clone: Its specificity is not known.

The V gene end was trimmed by 2 bases and the J gene end by 4 bases; junction bases not matched to a gene: 1. Germline V gives CDR1 MNHEY, CDR2 SVGAGI. This CDR3 is 13 amino acids long. Researchers ran the PCR with 60 Vbeta and 13 Jbeta primers. In the original processing: Later, an analysis found 65 million to 85 million unique TCR beta chains, and about 10 million of these were shared. Method: immunoSEQ multiplex PCR; TCRdb's copy keeps in-frame clones and lacks some. The V and J calls and clone size were taken over from that table, and D and trimming were inferred from the DNA. This sample's table has about 70,000 clones. Donors likely had unrecorded immune exposures despite being nominally healthy when sampled.

This receptor was taken from a female donor in good health and CMV-seropositive. Sequencing used PBMCs. V and J are TRBV6-5 and TRBJ1-1; 7 bases fit TRBD1. The CDR3 DNA is TGTGCCAGCAGTTACCCAGGGGGCACTGAAGCTTTCTTT. Residues: CASSYPGGTEAFF.